This entry features one T cell receptor (beta chain) sequence. The antigen is not known. One entry per CDR3 protein results from TCRdb running MiXCR on the 5' RACE reads. This table has around 200,000 distinct CDR3 sequences, 9.4% appearing once. The data originate from a study of identical twins. Study-wide findings and caveats: Cord blood beta clonotypes present at high abundance carried fewer insertions; no such pattern appeared in memory repertoires.

The sample was memory (CD45RO+) T cells sorted from blood. The TCR sequence derives from a young woman in good health.

CDR3 DNA sequence: TGCGCCAGCAGCCAAGATTATCTTTACGGGGGAAAACTGTTTTTT. This encodes CASSQDYLYGGKLFF. J is TRBJ1-4 and V is TRBV4-1; D is perhaps TRBD1 (5 bases). This CDR3 has 15 amino acids. Trimming removed 0 bases from V and 10 bases from J, with 15 bases in between. Germline lookup yields CDR1 MGHRA and CDR2 YSYEKL.